This note documents a single TCR beta chain sequence. This CDR3 spans 12 amino acids. V dropped 6 bases and J dropped 4 bases, with 9 bases sitting between them. Germline V gene lookup returns CDR1 MNHNS and CDR2 SASEGT. Here immunoSEQ multiplex PCR was the method, and the copy in TCRdb shows in-frame clones only, minus some. This table holds 70,000 to 100,000 clones, around 86% found once. The time point is: after dendritic cell vaccination, including at tumor progression/relapse. Fresh-frozen tumor tissue and more than two years of survival data were available for all. This specimen comes from a study of glioma-infiltrating T cells after dendritic cell vaccination. Across the whole study: Treatment, given 2003 to 2012, was autologous tumor lysate-pulsed dendritic cell vaccination.

This specimen was blood, taken after dendritic cell vaccination. This TCR was recovered from a human donor with glioblastoma. This chain uses TRBV6-1 with TRBJ1-2; unclear D gene. The CDR3, as DNA: TGTGCCAGCAGGAAGGCGGTCTATGGCTACACCTTC. Translated: CASRKAVYGYTF.